A single sample is the source of the 15 T cell receptor beta chains below, sequenced in a study of molecular identifiers for immune sequencing clone quantification. TCRdb re-called the PCR reads with MiXCR, one entry per CDR3 protein. There are hundreds of thousands of distinct CDR3 sequences in the sample; roughly 25% occur only once, and 0.78% lies in the top ten. The sequenced material came from naive CD8+ T cells from blood, with Jurkat cell RNA spiked in. Subset in this sample: FACS-sorted CD8+CD4-CCR7+CD45RA+ naive T cells. These receptors were collected from a human donor in good health. Some libraries in this study had Jurkat cell RNA spiked in.

This clonotype has ten or more counts. The rearrangement joins TRBV20-1 to TRBJ2-1; D is ambiguous. Per the germline V gene, CDR1 is DFQATT and CDR2 is SNEGSKA (reference sequence). The V end lost 1 base, the J end lost 10 bases, and 5 bases lay between the germline ends. The CDR3 totals 10 residues. The CDR3 reads CSARGTEQFF. The CDR3, as DNA: TGCAGTGCTAGAGGCACCGAGCAGTTCTTC.

To note about this clonotype: A much larger clone lies a single base off, so this may be a read error. DNA of the CDR3: TGCGCCAGCAGCCAAGGGAGGGACAGGGCAGCTCTCTTT. Its translation is CASSQGRDRAALF. The chain employs TRBV4-1 and TRBJ1-1, with 9 bases that match TRBD1. The CDR3 loop spans 13 amino acids. Germline values: CDR1 MGHRA, CDR2 YSYEKL.

With regard to this clonotype: This may stem from a read error, because a much larger clone lies one nucleotide away. This chain links TRBV2 with TRBJ2-3; maybe TRBD2 (7 bases). Germline V lookup: CDR1 SNHLY, CDR2 FYNNEI. The CDR3 has 16 residues. V dropped 9 bases and J dropped 1 base, with 20 bases sitting between them. CDR3 coding DNA: TGTGCCAGGGCGCCAGTCCCGGGGGGCGGCACAGATACGCAGTATTTT. Protein: CARAPVPGGGTDTQYF.

To note about this clonotype: A read error may produce the germline difference seen at one junction end. The chain combines TRBV27 with TRBJ2-3; D is perhaps TRBD1 or TRBD2 (5 bases each). CDR3 length: 13 amino acids. Germline CDR1 and CDR2: MNHEY and SMNVEV (reference sequence). CDR3 sequence reads: CASSYGTPDTQYF. The CDR3 nucleotides read TGTGCCAGCAGTTACGGGACCCCAGACACGCAGTATTTT.

There are many counts of this clonotype. This sequence joins TRBV9 and TRBJ1-1; D is ambiguous. Germline V CDR1 and CDR2: SGDLS, YYNGEE. The V end lost 2 bases, the J end lost 0 bases, and 8 bases lay between the germline ends. The CDR3 is 14 amino acids. CDR3 amino acids: CASSVNSLNTEAFF. The CDR3 bases are TGTGCCAGCAGCGTTAACTCCTTGAACACTGAAGCTTTCTTT.

The CDR3 reads CASSYSDLKGYEQYF. The CDR3 DNA reads as TGTGCCAGCAGTTACTCGGACCTAAAAGGCTACGAGCAGTACTTC. This chain connects TRBV6-2 or TRBV6-3 to TRBJ2-7, with no clear D. Trimming took 0 bases from V and 3 from J, leaving 12 bases between them. This CDR3 is built from 15 residues. Germline CDR1 reads MNHEY; CDR2 reads SVGEGT.

This chain uses TRBV7-9 with TRBJ2-7, with no clear D. Germline loops: CDR1 SEHNR, CDR2 FQNEAQ (reference sequence). There are 16 residues in the CDR3. V gave up 5 bases and J gave up 9 bases, with 26 bases separating them. Here the CDR3 DNA reads TGTGCCAGCAGCGAAGGTGGCCCGGCAGCCATGAACGCGCAGTACTTC. Amino acid sequence: CASSEGGPAAMNAQYF.

Points on this clonotype: Its ends do not fully match the called genes, so a read error is possible. The chain joins TRBV20-1 to TRBJ1-5; D remains unclear. Looked up from germline, CDR1 is DFQATT and CDR2 is SNEGSKA (reference sequence). The CDR3 covers 14 residues. CDR3 in amino acids: CSATEARANQPPHF. DNA of the CDR3: TGCAGTGCCACTGAGGCCCGGGCTAATCAGCCCCCGCATTTT.

The V and J genes are TRBV28 and TRBJ1-2, with D uncertain. The CDR3 length is 13 residues. V gave up 6 bases and J gave up 7 bases, with 15 bases separating them. Germline V CDR1 and CDR2: MDHEN, SYDVKM. CDR3 region: CASSRNHPSGYTF. The CDR3 DNA reads as TGTGCCAGCAGCCGGAACCATCCAAGTGGCTACACCTTC.

This chain uses TRBV13 with TRBJ2-7, with 9 bases matching TRBD2. V trimming: 2 bases; J trimming: 0 bases; junction bases outside the gene matches: 2. CDR1 is PRHDT and CDR2 is FYEKMQ in the germline V gene (reference sequence). The CDR3 is 15 residues long. The CDR3 DNA sequence: TGTGCCAGCAGCTTATCGCGGGGGGGCTCCTACGAGCAGTACTTC. Its translation: CASSLSRGGSYEQYF.

The chain employs TRBV4-3 and TRBJ1-1; TRBD1 aligns across 9 bases. J lost 4 bases, V lost 0 bases, and 3 bases had no gene match. The CDR3 runs 15 residues. Germline V gene lookup returns CDR1 LGHNA and CDR2 YSLEER. The CDR3 loop is CASSQEAQGATEAFF. CDR3 DNA sequence: TGCGCCAGCAGCCAAGAGGCACAGGGGGCCACTGAAGCTTTCTTT.

This clonotype was picked up many times. The CDR3 region has the DNA TGCAGCGCAGGCCCCTTAGATGAGCAGTTCTTC. Amino acid sequence: CSAGPLDEQFF. The V gene is TRBV29-1, the J gene TRBJ2-1; D ambiguous. The germline CDR1 and CDR2 sequences are SQVTM and ANQGSEA. Trimming removed 7 bases from V and 8 bases from J, with 12 bases in between. The CDR3 covers 11 residues.

CDR3: CASSYSTGIKTNTLHF. The DNA of the CDR3 is TGTGCCAGCAGTTACTCGACGGGAATTAAAACCAACACCCTCCACTTT. J is TRBJ1-6 and V is TRBV6-5; D call uncertain. V lost 0 bases, J lost 14 bases, and 20 bases lay in between. CDR1 MNHEY and CDR2 SVGAGI come from the germline V gene. CDR3 size: 16 residues.

This clonotype was observed at least ten times. The chain uses TRBV4-3 and TRBJ2-3; D perhaps matches TRBD2 (6 bases). The CDR3 runs 17 residues. Deletions cut 1 base from V and 0 bases from J, with 14 bases between. Germline CDR1 is LGHNA and CDR2 is YSLEER. The CDR3 loop is CASSQAYGGISTDTQYF. CDR3 DNA: TGCGCCAGCAGCCAAGCTTACGGCGGGATAAGCACAGATACGCAGTATTTT.

The V call is TRBV6-4, the J call TRBJ2-3; D may be TRBD1 or TRBD2 (5 bases each). The CDR3 loop spans 15 amino acids. Germline V lookup: CDR1 MRHNA, CDR2 SNTAGT. V gave up 4 bases and J gave up 3 bases, with 14 bases separating them. Here the CDR3 DNA reads TGTGCCAGCAGTGTGGGGGAGCGCACGACAGATACGCAGTATTTT. The encoded protein is CASSVGERTTDTQYF.